This T cell receptor beta chain originates from a study of blood T cell repertoires in COVID-19. The overall study: PBMCs, B-cell-depleted T cells, or T cells were the source of the cDNA or gDNA that made up the material.

Authors' processing steps: Scientists estimated how many nucleated cells there were by amplifying reference gene primers. Measured with immunoSEQ multiplex PCR; TCRdb has only the in-frame clones, and not every one. The V and J calls and clone size are taken from that table; D and trimming were inferred from the DNA. This table holds about 97,000 clones, more than 85% found once. There are a few counts of this clone. The clonotype comes from a man aged 45 to 65 with active or convalescent COVID-19. The sample was peripheral blood.

DNA for the CDR3: TGTGCCAGCAGTTACGGAGGTGGTGAACTACCGTTCTTC. It codes for CASSYGGGELPFF. This chain links TRBV6-2 or TRBV6-3 with TRBJ2-1, with a weak D call TRBD2 (5 bases). Germline loops: CDR1 MNHEY, CDR2 SVGEGT. V was shortened by 2 bases and J by 15 bases, with 17 bases between the two germline ends. The CDR3 has 13 amino acids.